A single sample is the source of the 14 T cell receptor beta chains below, sequenced in a study of cytomegalovirus exposure and HLA in healthy donors. Use of 60 Vbeta and 13 Jbeta primers characterized the PCR. Assay used: immunoSEQ multiplex PCR; TCRdb lists only in-frame clones, some missing. The table shows about 69,000 clones, with about 70% occurring only once. The source material was PBMCs. These receptors were obtained from a man aged 18 to 29 in good health and CMV-seronegative.

V gene TRBV5-1 combines with J gene TRBJ2-6; D possibly corresponds to TRBD1 (6 bases). Deletions cut 5 bases from V and 2 bases from J, with 14 bases between. Germline lookup yields CDR1 SGHRS and CDR2 YFSETQ. The CDR3 has 16 amino acids. The CDR3 DNA is TGCGCCAGCAGTCCAACAGGGCTACCTGGGGCCAACGTCCTGACTTTC. This codes for CASSPTGLPGANVLTF. The full variable domain, rest sourced from reference TRBV5-1 and TRBJ2-6, is KAGVTQTPRYLIKTRGQQVTLSCSPISGHRSVSWYQQTPGQGLQFLFEYFSETQRNKGNFPGRFSGRQFSNSRSEMNVSTLELGDSALYLCASSPTGLPGANVLTFGAGSRLTVL.

This CDR3 reads CASRLERGPIFLSSNQPQHF. In nucleotides, the CDR3 is TGTGCAAGTCGCTTAGAGCGGGGGCCGATATTTCTATCTAGCAATCAGCCCCAGCATTTT. The chain carries TRBV12-2 and TRBJ1-5. TRBV12-2 is a documented pseudogene. The CDR3 has 20 residues.

The chain uses TRBV9 and TRBJ1-2, with D hard to call. CDR3 size: 18 residues. Germline lookup yields CDR1 SGDLS and CDR2 YYNGEE. The V end lost 0 bases, the J end lost 0 bases, and 18 bases lay between the germline ends. In DNA, the CDR3 is TGTGCCAGCAGCGTAGAGACGAACGCGGTCAGAACTAACTATGGCTACACCTTC. This gives the protein CASSVETNAVRTNYGYTF.

The chain recombines TRBV19 with TRBJ1-6; 8 bases align to TRBD1. Germline V gene lookup returns CDR1 LNHDA and CDR2 SQIVND (reference sequence). V lost 5 bases to trimming and J lost 7 bases; unmatched junction nucleotides: 10. This CDR3 region has 16 residues. Written as DNA, the CDR3 is TGTGCCAGTAGTGTTACCCCGGACAGGGCGAATTCACCCCTCCACTTT. It translates to CASSVTPDRANSPLHF.

V and J are TRBV7-2 and TRBJ2-3; 11 bases agree with TRBD2. The CDR3 length is 15 residues. V shed 5 bases and J 5 bases; nucleotides not matched to a gene: 6. CDR1 is SGHTA, CDR2 FQGNSA, per germline. The CDR3 region has the DNA TGTGCCAGCAGCCGTAGCGGGGGGGCTGGAGATACGCAGTATTTT. Translated: CASSRSGGAGDTQYF.

The V and J genes are TRBV9 and TRBJ1-2; D gene ambiguous. The CDR3 has 16 residues. V lost 4 bases to trimming and J lost 8 bases, with 24 bases between them. From germline, CDR1 is SGDLS and CDR2 YYNGEE. CDR3 sequence (DNA): TGTGCCAGCAGCACTACGGGTAGGTCCTCCAAGGAGGGCTACACCTTC. Translation gives CASSTTGRSSKEGYTF.

This sequence joins TRBV11-2 and TRBJ1-2; D might be TRBD1 (6 bases). Germline V lookup: CDR1 SGHAT, CDR2 FQNNGV. The length of the CDR3 is 15 residues. Between the trimmed V and J ends, which lost 5 bases and 2 bases, there was a span of 15 bases. The CDR3 protein is CASSPGDTSNYGYTF. In nucleotides, the CDR3 is TGTGCCAGCAGCCCCGGGGACACTTCAAACTATGGCTACACCTTC. Variable domain in full (rest from reference TRBV11-2 and TRBJ1-2): EAGVAQSPRYKIIEKRQSVAFWCNPISGHATLYWYQQILGQGPKLLIQFQNNGVVDDSQLPKDRFSAERLKGVDSTLKIQPAKLEDSAVYLCASSPGDTSNYGYTFGSGTRLTVV.

The CDR3 protein is CASAGLATYEQYF. For the CDR3, the DNA is TGTGCCAGCGCGGGACTAGCAACCTACGAGCAGTACTTC. This sequence joins TRBV19 and TRBJ2-7; TRBD2 matches 9 bases. The V segment lost 9 bases and the J segment 2 bases; nucleotides outside the gene matches: 5. CDR3 length: 13 residues. Germline values: CDR1 LNHDA, CDR2 SQIVND (reference sequence).

Here the CDR3 reads CASRQGITYGYTF. The CDR3 DNA is TGTGCCAGTCGACAGGGAATCACCTATGGCTACACCTTC. The chain links TRBV19 to TRBJ1-2; 7 bases map to TRBD1. The CDR3 loop spans 13 amino acids. Germline V CDR1 and CDR2: LNHDA, SQIVND (reference sequence). The V gene end was trimmed by 8 bases and the J gene end by 4 bases; junction bases not matched to a gene: 7. Full variable domain (rest looked up from reference TRBV19 and TRBJ1-2): DGGITQSPKYLFRKEGQNVTLSCEQNLNHDAMYWYRQDPGQGLRLIYYSQIVNDFQKGDIAEGYSVSREKKESFPLTVTSAQKNPTAFYLCASRQGITYGYTFGSGTRLTVV.

This chain uses TRBV6-1 with TRBJ2-3, with TRBD2 identical over 8 bases. Trimming cost V 6 bases and J 2 bases; bases outside gene matches: 4. This CDR3 has 14 residues. Germline CDR1 reads MNHNS; CDR2 reads SASEGT. The CDR3 loop reads CASRRGAFTDTQYF. The CDR3 nucleotides are TGTGCCAGCAGGCGGGGGGCTTTCACAGATACGCAGTATTTT.

This chain uses TRBV28 with TRBJ1-6; D is possibly TRBD1 (5 bases). The CDR3 has 14 residues. Germline-derived CDR1 and CDR2 are MDHEN and SYDVKM. V shed 5 bases and J shed 14 bases, with 19 bases lying between them. The CDR3: CASSPNQGLSTLHF. The CDR3 DNA reads TGTGCCAGCAGTCCGAACCAGGGCCTAAGCACCCTCCACTTT.

Only a few counts were recorded for this clone. The chain is built from TRBV19 and TRBJ1-1; no firm D call. The CDR3 covers 14 residues. The V end was cut by 9 bases, the J end by 4 bases, with 18 bases between. Germline lookup yields CDR1 LNHDA and CDR2 SQIVND (reference sequence). CDR3 protein: CASQKRGEATEAFF. Written as DNA, the CDR3 is TGTGCCAGCCAAAAGCGTGGCGAGGCCACTGAAGCTTTCTTT. The whole variable domain, filled in from reference TRBV19 and TRBJ1-1, reads DGGITQSPKYLFRKEGQNVTLSCEQNLNHDAMYWYRQDPGQGLRLIYYSQIVNDFQKGDIAEGYSVSREKKESFPLTVTSAQKNPTAFYLCASQKRGEATEAFFGQGTRLTVV.

This clone was seen more than once but under ten times. The genes are TRBV28 and TRBJ2-7; 9 bases line up with TRBD1. V shed 6 bases and J 7 bases; nucleotides not matched to a gene: 10. The germline V gene encodes CDR1 MDHEN and CDR2 SYDVKM. The CDR3 has 14 amino acids. This CDR3 is CASSPTDRGREQYF. DNA of the CDR3: TGTGCCAGCAGCCCGACGGACAGGGGAAGAGAGCAGTACTTC.

CDR3 sequence (DNA): TGCGCCCACCCGGAGTTTTCTGAAGCTTTCTTT. Its protein is CAHPEFSEAFF. The chain couples TRBV10-1 to TRBJ1-1, with D hard to call. The CDR3 is 11 residues long. The ends were cut back, 11 bases at V and 6 bases at J, with 13 bases in the middle. Germline V gene data show CDR1 as WNHNN and CDR2 as SYGVQD (reference sequence).